The following is a TCR beta chain sequence with its context. The sample originates from a study of blood T cell repertoires in COVID-19. Study background: The samples span acute and convalescent COVID-19 from the United States, Italy and Spain. The cDNA or gDNA used as material had been derived from T cells, B-cell-depleted T cells, or PBMCs.

Trimming cost V 0 bases and J 0 bases, with 11 bases left between them. Germline V gives CDR1 SGHTA, CDR2 FQGNSA. The CDR3 consists of 17 residues. In the original analysis: Nucleated cell number was recorded as an estimate derived from reference gene primer amplification. Generated by immunoSEQ multiplex PCR, the TCRdb table keeps only in-frame clones and is missing some. Clone size and the V and J calls come from that table; the DNA yielded D and trimming. The sample holds about 50,000 clones, about 83% seen once. This receptor was identified in a woman aged 60-70 years with acute or convalescent COVID-19. The chain recombines TRBV7-2 with TRBJ2-2; D gene unclear. The sequenced sample consisted of peripheral blood. The CDR3 coding sequence is TGTGCCAGCAGCTTAGCGCTGGTTGGGCCGAACACCGGGGAGCTGTTTTTT. Its translation: CASSLALVGPNTGELFF.